The 10 T cell receptor beta chains reported below all come from one sample, sequenced in a study of blood T cells in healthy people across ages. Then a second PCR, running roughly 7 to 11 cycles, was carried out with a sample-barcoded 5' primer and a J-beta primer mix. MiXCR was run by TCRdb on the 5' RACE reads, yielding one entry per CDR3 protein. The profile shows some 1 million distinct CDR3 sequences, less than 50% of them singletons. Sequencing was carried out using blood. These TCRs come from a woman between 55 and 75 years old in good health.

The chain has TRBV30 and TRBJ2-5; no clear D gene. The CDR3 has 11 amino acids. The V and J ends lost 0 bases and 11 bases respectively, with 10 bases between them. Germline V gene sequence: CDR1 GTSNPN, CDR2 SVGIG (reference sequence). The CDR3 DNA reads TGTGCCTGGAGTGTTTCCAATGAGCAGTACTTC. Its translation is CAWSVSNEQYF.

This rearrangement joins TRBV5-4 to TRBJ2-7; D is uncertain. Per the germline V gene, CDR1 is SGHNT and CDR2 is YYREEE (reference sequence). The length of the CDR3 is 13 residues. The V end lost 0 bases, the J end lost 5 bases, and 9 bases lay between the germline ends. The CDR3 sequence is CASSLVPADEQYF. The CDR3 DNA reads as TGTGCCAGCAGCTTGGTCCCGGCTGACGAGCAGTACTTC.

This clonotype was seen only a few times. The gene calls are TRBV5-1 and TRBJ2-1, with 11 nucleotides matching TRBD2. CDR1 is SGHRS and CDR2 is YFSETQ in the germline V gene. Trimming cost V 0 bases and J 15 bases; bases outside gene matches: 11. The CDR3 totals 15 residues. The CDR3 sequence: CASSLASGLAGLPFF. The CDR3 bases are TGCGCCAGCAGCTTGGCTTCCGGACTAGCGGGTTTGCCGTTCTTC.

CDR3 in amino acids: CATSDFGGNIQYF. DNA for the CDR3: TGTGCCACCAGTGATTTCGGAGGGAACATTCAGTACTTC. The chain employs TRBV24-1 and TRBJ2-4; possibly TRBD2 for D (6 bases). This CDR3 has 13 residues. The ends were cut back, 1 base at V and 7 bases at J, with 7 bases in the middle. Germline CDR1 is KGHDR and CDR2 is SFDVKD.

The genes are TRBV7-2 and TRBJ2-1, with D hard to call. CDR3 length: 13 residues. Germline V gene sequence: CDR1 SGHTA, CDR2 FQGNSA. Between the trimmed V and J ends, which lost 3 bases and 8 bases, there was a span of 11 bases. CDR3 loop: CASSFGPADEQFF. CDR3 in DNA: TGTGCCAGCAGCTTCGGTCCTGCCGATGAGCAGTTCTTC. The variable domain in full, with the rest retrieved from reference TRBV7-2 and TRBJ2-1, is GAGVSQSPSNKVTEKGKDVELRCDPISGHTALYWYRQSLGQGLEFLIYFQGNSAPDKSGLPSDRFSAERTGGSVSTLTIQRTQQEDSAVYLCASSFGPADEQFFGPGTRLTVL.

As for this clonotype: This clone may be a read error of a much larger clone one base away. The chain joins TRBV27 to TRBJ2-3; D remains ambiguous. V shed 6 bases and J shed 1 base, with 8 bases lying between them. This CDR3 contains 13 residues. The germline V gene has CDR1 MNHEY and CDR2 SMNVEV (reference sequence). The CDR3 DNA follows: TGTGCCAGCAGACATTCTGGCACAGATACGCAGTATTTT. Residues: CASRHSGTDTQYF.

CDR3 in amino acids: CASSTHGPETSYNEQFF. The CDR3 nucleotides read TGTGCCAGCAGCACCCACGGCCCAGAAACCTCCTACAATGAGCAGTTCTTC. The chain uses TRBV6-1 and TRBJ2-1; unclear D gene. The V gene lost 6 bases and the J gene lost 0 bases, with 18 bases spanning the gap. The length of the CDR3 is 17 residues. Germline V gene lookup returns CDR1 MNHNS and CDR2 SASEGT.

This clonotype has a handful of counts. This chain joins TRBV6-6 and TRBJ2-5; no reliable D call. Germline-derived CDR1 and CDR2 are MNHNY and SVGAGI (reference sequence). The CDR3 has 12 amino acids. V was cut by 2 bases and J by 7 bases, with 8 bases left in between. CDR3 amino acids: CASSYEARTQYF. The CDR3 DNA sequence: TGTGCCAGCAGTTACGAGGCGAGGACCCAGTACTTC.

In its sample, this clonotype was seen a few times. The V and J genes are TRBV2 and TRBJ2-3; the D gene is possibly TRBD1 (5 bases). The germline CDR1 and CDR2 sequences are SNHLY and FYNNEI. The CDR3 contains 15 residues. Trimming removed 4 bases at V and 1 base at J, with 12 bases between. Here the CDR3 DNA reads TGTGCCAGCAGTGCGTTAAGGGGTGGCACAGATACGCAGTATTTT. Translation: CASSALRGGTDTQYF.

The count of this clonotype is one. This chain's CDR3 is CASREQGRNSPLHF. The DNA for the CDR3 is TGTGCCAGCAGAGAACAGGGGCGGAATTCACCCCTCCACTTT. The chain combines TRBV6-2 or TRBV6-3 with TRBJ1-6; 7 nucleotides line up with TRBD1. Germline-derived CDR1 and CDR2 are MNHEY and SVGEGT. Trimming removed 6 bases from V and 7 bases from J; junction bases left unmatched: 6. The CDR3 extends over 14 amino acids.